The 11 T cell receptor beta chains below all came from one sample that was sequenced in a study of CD8+ T cells in alopecia areata. cDNA serving as the sequencing template came from extracted, reverse transcribed RNA. Some clones are missing from TCRdb's copy, which holds only in-frame ones; the method was immunoSEQ multiplex PCR. The sample consists of about 150,000 clones, about nine tenths of them appearing once. The sample consisted of CD8+ T cells sorted from blood, taken at week 0. The origin of the receptors is a human donor with alopecia areata.

This chain connects TRBV5-1 to TRBJ1-2; D is undetermined. V lost 0 bases and J lost 6, with 12 bases in between. This CDR3 is 14 amino acids long. Germline loops: CDR1 SGHRS, CDR2 YFSETQ. Here the CDR3 reads CASSLARGLDGYTF. CDR3 DNA sequence: TGCGCCAGCAGCTTGGCCCGGGGTCTGGATGGCTACACCTTC.

This chain connects TRBV30 to TRBJ2-1, with 7 bases aligning to TRBD2. With 6 bases clipped from V and 4 bases from J, the junction kept 9 bases outside the gene matches. CDR3 size: 14 residues. Germline CDR1 and CDR2: GTSNPN and SVGIG (reference sequence). CDR3 loop: CACPVSGFYNEQFF. CDR3 bases: TGTGCCTGCCCGGTTAGCGGGTTTTACAATGAGCAGTTCTTC.

This chain connects TRBV30 to TRBJ1-1, with D tentatively TRBD1 (5 bases). V was trimmed by 5 bases and J by 4 bases, leaving 14 bases between them. This CDR3 has 13 amino acids. CDR1 is GTSNPN, CDR2 SVGIG, per germline (reference sequence). The DNA of the CDR3 is TGTGCCTGGGGGGGTGACCCCCCCACTGAAGCTTTCTTT. This codes for CAWGGDPPTEAFF.

This chain connects TRBV5-1 to TRBJ2-1; D remains ambiguous. Trimming took 4 bases from V and 7 from J, leaving 21 bases between them. This CDR3 is 16 amino acids long. Germline values: CDR1 SGHRS, CDR2 YFSETQ. CDR3 amino acids: CASSLHSTPPGNEQFF. CDR3 bases: TGCGCCAGCAGCCTTCATTCGACCCCTCCCGGTAATGAGCAGTTCTTC. The full variable domain, with the rest looked up from reference TRBV5-1 and TRBJ2-1, is KAGVTQTPRYLIKTRGQQVTLSCSPISGHRSVSWYQQTPGQGLQFLFEYFSETQRNKGNFPGRFSGRQFSNSRSEMNVSTLELGDSALYLCASSLHSTPPGNEQFFGPGTRLTVL.

The genes are TRBV9 and TRBJ1-1, with a possible D match to TRBD1 (5 bases). The CDR3 extends over 15 amino acids. Germline V gene data show CDR1 as SGDLS and CDR2 as YYNGEE. V gave up 4 bases and J gave up 1 base, with 14 bases separating them. CDR3 region: CASSSRDSQNTEAFF. The CDR3 nucleotides read TGTGCCAGCAGCTCCCGCGACAGCCAGAACACTGAAGCTTTCTTT.

The J gene is TRBJ2-1, the V gene TRBV7-9; 7 nucleotides agree with TRBD2. In germline, CDR1 is SEHNR, CDR2 FQNEAQ (reference sequence). The CDR3 contains 16 residues. V dropped 7 bases and J dropped 9; count of bases not matched to a gene: 18. Written as DNA, the CDR3 is TGTGCCAGCACCCTAGAGGGCTCTAGCGGACGGGGTGAGCAGTTCTTC. It specifies CASTLEGSSGRGEQFF.

The V call is TRBV7-2, the J call TRBJ2-3; 8 nucleotides line up with TRBD1. V trimming: 2 bases; J trimming: 4 bases; junction bases outside the gene matches: 8. The V gene's germline CDR1 is SGHTA and CDR2 FQGNSA. The length of the CDR3 is 16 residues. CDR3 nucleotides: TGTGCCAGCAGCTTAAAACAGGGGGGTGTCGCAGATACGCAGTATTTT. Amino acid sequence: CASSLKQGGVADTQYF.

V and J are TRBV9 and TRBJ2-2, with 7 bases lining up with TRBD1. Per the germline V gene, CDR1 is SGDLS and CDR2 is YYNGEE. V gave up 4 bases and J gave up 0 bases; unmatched junction bases: 9. CDR3 size: 17 residues. CDR3: CASSIKVTGSNTGELFF. The DNA of the CDR3 is TGTGCCAGCAGCATAAAGGTGACAGGGTCGAACACCGGGGAGCTGTTTTTT.

The chain has TRBV4-1 and TRBJ1-1; 11 nucleotides match TRBD1. Germline V gives CDR1 MGHRA, CDR2 YSYEKL. V lost 7 bases, J lost 9 bases, and 4 bases stayed unmatched. This CDR3 spans 12 amino acids. CDR3 DNA: TGCGCCAGCACGGACAGGGGGCTAAAAGCTTTCTTT. This translates into CASTDRGLKAFF.

This chain uses TRBV5-1 with TRBJ2-7; 10 nucleotides align to TRBD1. After removal of 4 bases from V and 4 bases from J, the junction contained 11 bases not matched to a gene. The CDR3 consists of 16 residues. Germline-derived CDR1 and CDR2 are SGHRS and YFSETQ. DNA of the CDR3: TGCGCCAGCAGCCTCTCGGGACAGGGGTTAGGGTACGAGCAGTACTTC. This codes for CASSLSGQGLGYEQYF.

The chain joins TRBV7-8 to TRBJ1-5; D unresolved. V lost 1 base, J lost 7 bases, and 5 bases lay in between. This CDR3 has 12 amino acids. CDR1 and CDR2 from the germline V gene are SGHVS and FQNEAQ. CDR3 protein: CASSLEGQPQHF. The CDR3 nucleotides read TGTGCCAGCAGCTTAGAAGGCCAGCCCCAGCATTTT.